This passage covers 15 T cell receptor beta chains from one sample sequenced in a study of T cell repertoires in cytomegalovirus infection. TCRdb independently ran MiXCR on the reads; one entry per CDR3 protein. The data hold about 300,000 distinct CDR3 sequences, with approximately 10% observed a single time. The sequenced material came from PBMCs. These receptors were collected from a human donor in good health (CMV status not recorded). Some clones in this sample may be carry-over from other donors' samples.

In this sample, this clonotype turned up many times. CDR3 in amino acids: CSASHFRDTQYF. Written as DNA, the CDR3 is TGCAGTGCTAGCCACTTTAGAGATACGCAGTATTTT. This chain joins TRBV20-1 and TRBJ2-3; no clear D gene. With 3 bases removed from V and 5 bases from J, the gap between germline ends came to 9 bases. Germline loops: CDR1 DFQATT, CDR2 SNEGSKA (reference sequence). This CDR3 spans 12 amino acids.

This clonotype occurred many times. V gene TRBV29-1 combines with J gene TRBJ2-5; D gene ambiguous. The CDR3 contains 13 residues. CDR1 SQVTM and CDR2 ANQGSEA come from the germline V gene. V lost 4 bases and J lost 9, with 18 bases in between. The CDR3 here is CSVGIPLAGSQYF. Here the CDR3 DNA reads TGCAGCGTTGGTATCCCGCTCGCTGGGTCCCAGTACTTC.

This clonotype was seen ten or more times. The CDR3 spells CASSYGRGYEQYV. CDR3 DNA sequence: TGTGCCAGCAGTTATGGTAGAGGTTACGAGCAGTACGTC. J is TRBJ2-7 and V is TRBV6-5; no clear D gene. CDR1 MNHEY and CDR2 SVGAGI come from the germline V gene. The CDR3 sequence is 13 residues long. The ends were cut back, 3 bases at V and 4 bases at J, with 10 bases in the middle.

This clonotype showed up many times. The V call is TRBV7-9, the J call TRBJ2-7; the D gene is possibly TRBD1 (5 bases). Germline V CDR1 and CDR2: SEHNR, FQNEAQ (reference sequence). The CDR3 sequence is 13 residues long. Trimming took 1 base from V and 6 from J, leaving 10 bases between them. The CDR3 sequence is CASSLVGAFEQYV. DNA of the CDR3: TGTGCCAGCAGCTTAGTAGGGGCTTTCGAGCAGTACGTC.

This clonotype was recorded many times. CDR3 sequence reads: CASSPSGLAAYEQYV. The CDR3 nucleotides read TGTGCCAGCAGCCCGAGTGGGCTAGCAGCCTACGAGCAGTACGTC. The V gene is TRBV7-2, the J gene TRBJ2-7, with a tentative D call TRBD2 (5 bases). Germline V gene sequence: CDR1 SGHTA, CDR2 FQGNSA. This CDR3 contains 15 residues. Trimming stripped 5 bases from V and 2 bases from J, with 16 bases between.

This clonotype was detected a few times. V usage is TRBV2 and J usage is TRBJ2-1; TRBD2 matches at 11 bases. The CDR3 sequence is 13 residues long. CDR1 and CDR2 from the germline V gene are SNHLY and FYNNEI. Unmatched junction bases numbered 5, after V lost 8 bases and J lost 8 bases. CDR3 amino acids: CASVAGGVYEQFF. The CDR3 region has the DNA TGTGCCAGCGTAGCGGGGGGGGTCTATGAGCAGTTCTTC.

This clonotype was recorded at least ten times. The V and J genes are TRBV29-1 and TRBJ1-2; D not certain. V lost 5 bases, J lost 5 bases, and 21 bases lay in between. Germline CDR1 reads SQVTM; CDR2 reads ANQGSEA. This CDR3 comprises 15 residues. The CDR3 reads CSVSVLSTYPYGYTF. The CDR3 nucleotides are TGCAGCGTTTCCGTCCTTTCCACTTACCCATATGGCTACACCTTC.

This clonotype was detected ten times or more. The CDR3 bases are TGCAGTGCTAAAACAGGCATAAAAACTGAAGCTTTCTTT. Protein: CSAKTGIKTEAFF. V gene TRBV20-1 combines with J gene TRBJ1-1; D is perhaps TRBD1 (5 bases). Germline V gene lookup returns CDR1 DFQATT and CDR2 SNEGSKA (reference sequence). The CDR3 length is 13 residues. V gave up 4 bases and J gave up 5 bases, with 14 bases separating them.

In the case of this clonotype: This may stem from a read error, because a much larger clone lies one nucleotide away. The chain links TRBV7-4 to TRBJ2-3, with a weak D call TRBD2 (6 bases). The CDR3 sequence is 16 residues long. The germline gives CDR1 SGHVT, CDR2 SQSDAQ. The CDR3 loop reads CTSSSGLTGVTDTQYF. DNA for the CDR3: TGTACCAGCAGCTCGGGTTTGACGGGGGTCACGGATACGCAGTATTTT. The complete variable domain, with remaining parts taken from reference TRBV7-4 and TRBJ2-3, reads GAGVSQSPRYKVAKRGRDVALRCDSISGHVTLYWYRQTLGQGSEVLTYSQSDAQRDKSGRPSGRFSAERPERSVSTLKIQRTEQGDSAVYLCTSSSGLTGVTDTQYFGPGTRLTVL.

This chain's CDR3 is CSVEVRGDLYEQYF. CDR3 bases: TGCAGCGTTGAAGTGCGCGGGGACCTATACGAGCAGTACTTC. The chain has TRBV29-1 and TRBJ2-7; possibly TRBD2 for D (6 bases). The CDR3 has 14 residues. CDR1 is SQVTM and CDR2 is ANQGSEA in the germline V gene. Trimming removed 1 base at V and 4 bases at J, with 14 bases between.

This clonotype was found a few times. The chain recombines TRBV9 with TRBJ2-1, with D possibly matching TRBD2 (7 bases). Trimming shortened V by 7 bases and J by 0 bases, and 14 bases separated the two germline ends. The CDR3 is made up of 15 amino acids. Germline CDR1 SGDLS, CDR2 YYNGEE. Here the CDR3 reads CASSAGAGSYNEQFF. CDR3 DNA sequence: TGTGCCAGCTCCGCGGGGGCAGGCTCCTACAATGAGCAGTTCTTC.

The chain combines TRBV20-1 with TRBJ1-1; no reliable D call. CDR3 length: 12 residues. V lost 1 base to trimming and J lost 4 bases, with 7 bases between them. Germline V gene lookup returns CDR1 DFQATT and CDR2 SNEGSKA (reference sequence). CDR3 sequence: CSARGGSTEAFF. CDR3 in DNA: TGCAGTGCTAGAGGCGGAAGCACTGAAGCTTTCTTT.

This clonotype appeared many times. The chain has TRBV12-3 or TRBV12-4 and TRBJ1-3; D is unclear. The CDR3 spans 16 residues. V was pared by 4 bases and J by 1 base, with 14 bases between. As DNA, the CDR3 is TGTGCCAGCAGTTCCCCCGCATTGGGGTCTGGAAACACCATATATTTT. It translates to CASSSPALGSGNTIYF.

This clonotype was seen many times. The chain uses TRBV18 and TRBJ2-1; 8 positions agree with TRBD2. Looked up from germline, CDR1 is KGHSH and CDR2 is LQKENI. The CDR3 consists of 17 residues. The trim removed 6 bases at V and 8 bases at J, leaving 18 bases unmatched. The CDR3 DNA sequence: TGTGCCAGCTCCCCCGTTCTCGGGGGGGCCTATCTCGATGAGCAGTTCTTC. Protein sequence: CASSPVLGGAYLDEQFF.

This clonotype has at least ten counts. The rearrangement uses TRBV7-3 and TRBJ2-2; D perhaps matches TRBD2 (6 bases). V lost 3 bases and J lost 2, with 10 bases in between. Germline CDR1 reads SGHTA; CDR2 reads FQGTGA. The CDR3 loop spans 15 amino acids. CDR3 coding DNA: TGTGCCAGCAGCTTGGGGACTCAAAACACCGGGGAGCTGTTTTTT. As protein: CASSLGTQNTGELFF.